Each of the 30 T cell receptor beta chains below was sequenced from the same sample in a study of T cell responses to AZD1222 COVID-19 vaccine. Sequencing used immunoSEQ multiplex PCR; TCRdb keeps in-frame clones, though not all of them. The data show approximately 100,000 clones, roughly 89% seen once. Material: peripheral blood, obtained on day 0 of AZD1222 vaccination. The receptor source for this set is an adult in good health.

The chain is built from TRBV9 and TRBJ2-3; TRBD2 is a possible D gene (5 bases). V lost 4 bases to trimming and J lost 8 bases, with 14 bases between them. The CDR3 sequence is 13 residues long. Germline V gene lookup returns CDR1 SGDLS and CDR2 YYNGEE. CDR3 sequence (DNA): TGTGCCAGCAGCCCAGCGGTGGTTGGTACGCAGTATTTT. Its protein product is CASSPAVVGTQYF.

CDR3 DNA sequence: TGTGCCAGCAGCTTAGTACGGGTGTCCGGGGAGCTGTTTTTT. Translating it yields CASSLVRVSGELFF. The chain links TRBV7-9 to TRBJ2-2; no definite D call. V lost 1 base and J lost 6, with 9 bases in between. CDR1 is SEHNR, CDR2 FQNEAQ, per germline (reference sequence). The CDR3 contains 14 residues.

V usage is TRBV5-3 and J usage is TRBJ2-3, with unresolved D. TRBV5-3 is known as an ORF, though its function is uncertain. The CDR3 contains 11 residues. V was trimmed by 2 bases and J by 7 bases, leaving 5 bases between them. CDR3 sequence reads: CARSFLYTQYF. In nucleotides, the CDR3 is TGTGCCAGAAGCTTCCTATATACGCAGTATTTT.

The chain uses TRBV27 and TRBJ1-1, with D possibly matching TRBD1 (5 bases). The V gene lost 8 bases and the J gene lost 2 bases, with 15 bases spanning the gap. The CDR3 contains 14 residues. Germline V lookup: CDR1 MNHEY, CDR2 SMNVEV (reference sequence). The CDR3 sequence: CASCLNRYNTEAFF. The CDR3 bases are TGTGCCAGCTGCCTTAACAGGTATAACACTGAAGCTTTCTTT.

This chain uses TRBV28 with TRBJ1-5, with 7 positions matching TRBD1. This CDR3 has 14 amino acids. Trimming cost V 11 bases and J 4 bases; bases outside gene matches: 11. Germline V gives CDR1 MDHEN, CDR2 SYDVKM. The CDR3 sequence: CACRVGGANQPQHF. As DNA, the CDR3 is TGTGCCTGTAGGGTAGGGGGCGCGAATCAGCCCCAGCATTTT.

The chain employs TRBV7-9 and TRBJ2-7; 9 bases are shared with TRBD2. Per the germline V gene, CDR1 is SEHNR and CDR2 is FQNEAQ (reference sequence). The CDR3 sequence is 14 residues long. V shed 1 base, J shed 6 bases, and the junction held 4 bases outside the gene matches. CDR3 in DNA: TGTGCCAGCAGCTTAGAGGCGGGAGGGGCCGAGCAGTACTTC. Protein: CASSLEAGGAEQYF.

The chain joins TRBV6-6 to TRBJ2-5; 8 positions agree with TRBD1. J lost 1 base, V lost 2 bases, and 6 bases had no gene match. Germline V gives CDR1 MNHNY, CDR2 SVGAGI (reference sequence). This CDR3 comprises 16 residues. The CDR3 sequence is CASSYLGQGGQETQYF. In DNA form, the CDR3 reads TGTGCCAGCAGTTACCTTGGACAGGGCGGCCAAGAGACCCAGTACTTC.

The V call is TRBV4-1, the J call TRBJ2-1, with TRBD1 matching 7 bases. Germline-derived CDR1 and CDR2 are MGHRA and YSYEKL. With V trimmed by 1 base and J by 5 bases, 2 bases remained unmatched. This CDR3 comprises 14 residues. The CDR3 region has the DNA TGCGCCAGCAGCCAAGCACAGGGGAACAATGAGCAGTTCTTC. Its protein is CASSQAQGNNEQFF.

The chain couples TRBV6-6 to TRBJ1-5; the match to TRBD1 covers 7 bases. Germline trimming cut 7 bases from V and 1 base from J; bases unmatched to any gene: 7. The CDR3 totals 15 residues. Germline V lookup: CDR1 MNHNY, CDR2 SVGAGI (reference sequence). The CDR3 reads CASTRDRVSNQPQHF. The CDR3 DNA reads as TGTGCCAGCACCCGAGACAGGGTGAGCAATCAGCCCCAGCATTTT.

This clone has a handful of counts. The CDR3 bases are TGTGCCAGCTCACTATCGAACGGGGGGAGCCTGGGTTGGAATGAGCAGTTCTTC. Its translation is CASSLSNGGSLGWNEQFF. This chain links TRBV18 with TRBJ2-1; TRBD2 aligns across 7 bases. This CDR3 comprises 18 residues. Germline trimming cut 4 bases from V and 7 bases from J; bases unmatched to any gene: 19. From germline, CDR1 is KGHSH and CDR2 LQKENI.

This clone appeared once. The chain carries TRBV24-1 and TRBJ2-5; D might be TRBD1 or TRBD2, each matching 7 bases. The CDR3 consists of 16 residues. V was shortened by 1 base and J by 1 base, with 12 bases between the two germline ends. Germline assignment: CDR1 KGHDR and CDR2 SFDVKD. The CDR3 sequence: CATSDFKRDSQETQYF. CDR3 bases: TGTGCCACCAGTGATTTTAAGCGGGACAGCCAAGAGACCCAGTACTTC.

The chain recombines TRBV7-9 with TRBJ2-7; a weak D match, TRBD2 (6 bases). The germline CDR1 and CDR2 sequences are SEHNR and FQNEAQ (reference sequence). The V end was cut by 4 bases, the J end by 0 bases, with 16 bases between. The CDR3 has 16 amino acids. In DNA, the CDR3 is TGTGCCAGCAGCTCCGTTTTTTCGGGAGCCTCCTACGAGCAGTACTTC. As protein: CASSSVFSGASYEQYF. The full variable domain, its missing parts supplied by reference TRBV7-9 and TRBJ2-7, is DTGVSQNPRHKITKRGQNVTFRCDPISEHNRLYWYRQTLGQGPEFLTYFQNEAQLEKSRLLSDRFSAERPKGSFSTLEIQRTEQGDSAMYLCASSSVFSGASYEQYFGPGTRLTVT.

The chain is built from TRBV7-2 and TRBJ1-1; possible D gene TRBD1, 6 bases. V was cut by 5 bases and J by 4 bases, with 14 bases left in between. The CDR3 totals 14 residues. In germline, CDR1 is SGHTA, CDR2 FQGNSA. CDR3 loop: CASSNRERSTEAFF. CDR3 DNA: TGTGCCAGCAGCAACAGGGAGAGGAGCACTGAAGCTTTCTTT.

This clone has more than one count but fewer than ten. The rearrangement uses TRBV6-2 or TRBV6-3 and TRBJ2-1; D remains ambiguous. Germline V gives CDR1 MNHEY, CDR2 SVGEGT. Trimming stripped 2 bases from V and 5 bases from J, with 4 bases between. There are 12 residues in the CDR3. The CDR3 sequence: CASSYLDNEQFF. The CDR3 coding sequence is TGTGCCAGCAGTTACCTGGACAATGAGCAGTTCTTC.

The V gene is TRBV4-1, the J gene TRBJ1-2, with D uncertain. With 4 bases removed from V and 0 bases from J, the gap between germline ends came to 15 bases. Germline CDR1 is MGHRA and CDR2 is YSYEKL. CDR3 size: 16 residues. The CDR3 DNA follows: TGCGCCAGCAGCCGAGAATCGGGGAAGTCTAACTATGGCTACACCTTC. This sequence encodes CASSRESGKSNYGYTF.

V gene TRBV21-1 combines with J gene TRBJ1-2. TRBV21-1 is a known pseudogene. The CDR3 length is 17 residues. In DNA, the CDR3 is TGTGCCAGCACCACACCCAAGTTCGGGGGAGAGATCTATGGCTACACCTTC. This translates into CASTTPKFGGEIYGYTF.

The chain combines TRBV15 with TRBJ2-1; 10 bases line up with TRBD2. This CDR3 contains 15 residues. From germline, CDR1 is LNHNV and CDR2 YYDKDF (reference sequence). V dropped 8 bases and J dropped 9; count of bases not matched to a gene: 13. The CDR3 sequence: CATERGGPSSGEQFF. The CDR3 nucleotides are TGTGCCACCGAGCGGGGGGGACCGTCCTCGGGTGAGCAGTTCTTC.

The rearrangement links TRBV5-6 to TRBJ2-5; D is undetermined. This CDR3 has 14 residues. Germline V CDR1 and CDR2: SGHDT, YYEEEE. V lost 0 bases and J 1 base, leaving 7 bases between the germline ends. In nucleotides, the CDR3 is TGTGCCAGCAGCTTGGGGCAGGCCCAAGAGACCCAGTACTTC. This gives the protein CASSLGQAQETQYF. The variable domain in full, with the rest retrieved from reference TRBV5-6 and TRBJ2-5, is DAGVTQSPTHLIKTRGQQVTLRCSPKSGHDTVSWYQQALGQGPQFIFQYYEEEERQRGNFPDRFSGHQFPNYSSELNVNALLLGDSALYLCASSLGQAQETQYFGPGTRLLVL.

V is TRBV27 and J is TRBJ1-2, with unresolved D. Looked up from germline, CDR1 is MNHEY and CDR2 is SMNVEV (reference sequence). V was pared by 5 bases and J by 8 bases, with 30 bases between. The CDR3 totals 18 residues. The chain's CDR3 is CASSPTIVLGYPLQGYTF. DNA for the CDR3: TGTGCCAGCAGTCCCACAATCGTTTTGGGCTACCCTCTCCAGGGCTACACCTTC.

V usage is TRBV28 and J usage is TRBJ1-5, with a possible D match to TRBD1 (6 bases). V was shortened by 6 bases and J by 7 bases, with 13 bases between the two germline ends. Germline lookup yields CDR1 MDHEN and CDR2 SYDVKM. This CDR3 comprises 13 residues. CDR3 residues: CASSTGRGQPQHF. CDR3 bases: TGTGCCAGCAGCACAGGGAGAGGGCAGCCCCAGCATTTT.

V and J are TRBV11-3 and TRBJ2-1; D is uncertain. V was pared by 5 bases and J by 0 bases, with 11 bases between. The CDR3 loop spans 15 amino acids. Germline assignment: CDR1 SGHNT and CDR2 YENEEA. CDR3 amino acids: CASSAQSTSYNEQFF. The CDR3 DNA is TGTGCCAGCAGCGCCCAGTCCACCTCCTACAATGAGCAGTTCTTC.

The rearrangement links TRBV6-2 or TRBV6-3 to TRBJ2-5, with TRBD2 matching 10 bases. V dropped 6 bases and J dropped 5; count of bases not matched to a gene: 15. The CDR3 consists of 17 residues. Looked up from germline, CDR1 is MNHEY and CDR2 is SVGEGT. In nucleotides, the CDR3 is TGTGCCAGCAGCGGACTAGCGGACATCCAATGGGGGGAGACCCAGTACTTC. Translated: CASSGLADIQWGETQYF.

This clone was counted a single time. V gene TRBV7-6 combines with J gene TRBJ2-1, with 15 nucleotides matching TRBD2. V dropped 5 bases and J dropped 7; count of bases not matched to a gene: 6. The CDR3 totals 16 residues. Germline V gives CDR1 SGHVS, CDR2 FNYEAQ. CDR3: CASSPGLAGGQNEQFF. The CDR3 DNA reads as TGTGCCAGCAGCCCTGGACTAGCGGGAGGGCAGAATGAGCAGTTCTTC.

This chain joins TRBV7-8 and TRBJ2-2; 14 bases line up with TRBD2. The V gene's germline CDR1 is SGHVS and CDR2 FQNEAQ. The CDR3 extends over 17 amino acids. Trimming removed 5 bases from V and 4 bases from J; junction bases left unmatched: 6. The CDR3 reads CASSPGTSGSSTGELFF. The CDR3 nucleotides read TGTGCCAGCAGCCCCGGGACTAGCGGGAGTAGCACCGGGGAGCTGTTTTTT.

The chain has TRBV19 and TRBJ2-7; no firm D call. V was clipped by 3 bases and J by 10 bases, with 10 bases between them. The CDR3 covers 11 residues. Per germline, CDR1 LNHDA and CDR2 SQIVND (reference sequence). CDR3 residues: CASSIKNNQYF. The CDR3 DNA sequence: TGTGCCAGTAGTATTAAGAACAATCAGTACTTC.

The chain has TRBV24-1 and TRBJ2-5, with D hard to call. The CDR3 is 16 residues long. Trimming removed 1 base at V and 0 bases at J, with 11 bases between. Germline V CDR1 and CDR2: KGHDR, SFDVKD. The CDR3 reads CATSDFGSTHQETQYF. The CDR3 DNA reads TGTGCCACCAGTGATTTCGGGTCTACACACCAAGAGACCCAGTACTTC.

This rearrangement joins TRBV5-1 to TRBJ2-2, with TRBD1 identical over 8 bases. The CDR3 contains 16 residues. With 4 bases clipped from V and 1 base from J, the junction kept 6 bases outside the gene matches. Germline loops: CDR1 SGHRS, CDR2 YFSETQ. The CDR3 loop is CASSTGDRMNTGELFF. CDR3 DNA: TGCGCCAGCAGCACGGGGGACAGGATGAACACCGGGGAGCTGTTTTTT.

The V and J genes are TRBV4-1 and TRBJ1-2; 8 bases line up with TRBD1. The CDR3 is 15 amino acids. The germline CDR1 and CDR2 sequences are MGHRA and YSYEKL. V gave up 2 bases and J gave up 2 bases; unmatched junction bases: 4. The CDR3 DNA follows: TGCGCCAGCAGCCAACCAGACAGGGGAAACTATGGCTACACCTTC. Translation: CASSQPDRGNYGYTF.

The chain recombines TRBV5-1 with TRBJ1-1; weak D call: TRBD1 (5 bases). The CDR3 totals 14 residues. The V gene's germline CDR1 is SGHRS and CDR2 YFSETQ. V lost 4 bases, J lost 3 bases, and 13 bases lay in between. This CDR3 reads CASSPWGGDTEAFF. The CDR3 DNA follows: TGCGCCAGCAGCCCTTGGGGGGGAGACACTGAAGCTTTCTTT.

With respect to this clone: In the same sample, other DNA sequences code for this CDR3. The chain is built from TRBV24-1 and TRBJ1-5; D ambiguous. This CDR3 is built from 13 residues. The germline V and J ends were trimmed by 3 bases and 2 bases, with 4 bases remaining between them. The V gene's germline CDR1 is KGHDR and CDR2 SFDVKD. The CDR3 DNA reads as TGTGCCACCAGTGATAGGGGCAATCAGCCCCAGCATTTT. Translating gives CATSDRGNQPQHF.